One and the same sample provided the 26 T cell receptor beta chains below, sequenced in a study of blood T cell repertoires in COVID-19. Libraries were prepared by immunoSEQ multiplex PCR; TCRdb keeps only in-frame clonotypes and omits some of them. This table has around 250,000 clones, under 90% appearing once. The specimen was PBMCs or T cells enriched from blood (not recorded which). The receptors were gathered from a man in his late teens or twenties who had recovered from COVID-19.

The genes are TRBV24-1 and TRBJ2-7; 10 positions agree with TRBD1. CDR1 is KGHDR and CDR2 is SFDVKD in the germline V gene. CDR3 length equals 15 residues. Trimming at V came to 4 bases and at J to 5 bases, leaving 7 bases not matched to a gene. The CDR3 loop is CATSDPRDRGNEQYF. CDR3 nucleotides: TGTGCCACCAGTGACCCCCGGGACAGGGGAAACGAGCAGTACTTC.

The genes are TRBV5-1 and TRBJ1-1; 9 nucleotides line up with TRBD1. This CDR3 region has 14 residues. After removal of 4 bases from V and 5 bases from J, the junction contained 6 bases not matched to a gene. From germline, CDR1 is SGHRS and CDR2 YFSETQ. The chain's CDR3 is CASSTGTGWTEAFF. The CDR3 DNA sequence: TGCGCCAGCAGCACCGGGACAGGGTGGACTGAAGCTTTCTTT.

This chain uses TRBV30 with TRBJ2-7, with TRBD2 matching over 7 bases. The length of the CDR3 is 14 residues. Trimming removed 0 bases from V and 6 bases from J; junction bases left unmatched: 8. Germline V gene data show CDR1 as GTSNPN and CDR2 as SVGIG (reference sequence). The CDR3 sequence: CAWSVPGGSGEQYF. The CDR3 nucleotides are TGTGCCTGGAGTGTACCCGGGGGGAGCGGCGAGCAGTACTTC. Full variable domain (rest looked up from reference TRBV30 and TRBJ2-7): SQTIHQWPATLVQPVGSPLSLECTVEGTSNPNLYWYRQAAGRGLQLLFYSVGIGQISSEVPQNLSASRPQDRQFILSSKKLLLSDSGFYLCAWSVPGGSGEQYFGPGTRLTVT.

This clone was counted once. The V call is TRBV5-6, the J call TRBJ1-1; no clear D gene. CDR3 size: 14 residues. Trimming pared 0 bases from V and 1 base from J, leaving 7 bases between. Germline CDR1 is SGHDT and CDR2 is YYEEEE. CDR3 sequence reads: CASSLAGRNTEAFF. CDR3 DNA sequence: TGTGCCAGCAGCTTGGCTGGGCGGAACACTGAAGCTTTCTTT.

As regards this clone: The same CDR3 is also encoded by other DNA sequences in this sample. This rearrangement joins TRBV18 to TRBJ1-5; D gene ambiguous. The V end lost 3 bases, the J end lost 0 bases, and 6 bases lay between the germline ends. Germline CDR1 and CDR2: KGHSH and LQKENI. This CDR3 has 14 amino acids. CDR3 loop: CASSPPYSNQPQHF. In nucleotides, the CDR3 is TGTGCCAGCTCACCCCCGTATAGCAATCAGCCCCAGCATTTT.

V gene TRBV6-6 combines with J gene TRBJ1-4; 8 bases map to TRBD1. This CDR3 spans 14 amino acids. Germline trimming cut 4 bases from V and 6 bases from J; bases unmatched to any gene: 4. Germline V CDR1 and CDR2: MNHNY, SVGAGI (reference sequence). This CDR3 is CASSLGQAYEKLFF. The CDR3 DNA reads as TGTGCCAGCAGTTTGGGACAGGCATATGAAAAACTGTTTTTT.

This sequence joins TRBV6-1 and TRBJ1-4; 7 bases fit TRBD1. This CDR3 is built from 15 residues. Trimming took 3 bases from V and 7 from J; bases not matched to a gene: 8. Germline CDR1 and CDR2: MNHNS and SASEGT. CDR3 protein: CASSDKTAGGEKLFF. CDR3 coding DNA: TGTGCCAGCAGTGATAAGACTGCAGGGGGTGAAAAACTGTTTTTT.

In the case of this clone: The junction and the germline gene differ at one end; a read error may be behind it. The rearrangement links TRBV19 to TRBJ1-4; D is perhaps TRBD1 (6 bases). CDR1 is LNHDA, CDR2 SQIVND, per germline (reference sequence). The CDR3 length is 13 residues. The CDR3, as DNA: TGTGCCAGTGGCGGGGGCAGGAGGGAAAAACTGTTCTTT. Amino acid sequence: CASGGGRREKLFF.

The sample holds one count of this clone. V is TRBV30 and J is TRBJ2-1; TRBD1 aligns across 8 bases. Trimming at V came to 5 bases and at J to 9 bases, leaving 6 bases not matched to a gene. The CDR3 spans 12 residues. Germline CDR1 GTSNPN, CDR2 SVGIG (reference sequence). The CDR3 bases are TGTGCCTGGGAGCAGGGGGCCAGTGAGCAGTTCTTC. Encoded protein: CAWEQGASEQFF.

V is TRBV7-2 and J is TRBJ2-4; 7 bases align to TRBD1. With 5 bases clipped from V and 1 base from J, the junction kept 8 bases outside the gene matches. Germline loops: CDR1 SGHTA, CDR2 FQGNSA. The CDR3 is made up of 16 amino acids. CDR3 bases: TGTGCCAGCAGCATGTACAGGGGTAGGGCCAAAAACATTCAGTACTTC. Protein sequence: CASSMYRGRAKNIQYF.

This chain uses TRBV6-1 with TRBJ1-2; 7 nucleotides line up with TRBD1. CDR3 size: 13 residues. The germline gives CDR1 MNHNS, CDR2 SASEGT. V lost 4 bases and J lost 5; bases outside the gene matches: 4. The CDR3 loop is CASSAGTEYGYTF. The CDR3 nucleotides read TGTGCCAGCAGTGCCGGGACAGAGTATGGCTACACCTTC.

CDR3 protein: CASSTSGRVYNEQFF. The CDR3 bases are TGTGCCAGCAGTACTAGCGGGAGGGTCTACAATGAGCAGTTCTTC. The J gene is TRBJ2-1, the V gene TRBV27; 13 nucleotides agree with TRBD2. From germline, CDR1 is MNHEY and CDR2 SMNVEV (reference sequence). The CDR3 is 15 residues long. The V segment lost 5 bases and the J segment 3 bases; nucleotides outside the gene matches: 1.

V is TRBV5-8 and J is TRBJ2-7; D remains ambiguous. Between the trimmed V and J ends, which lost 1 base and 0 bases, there was a span of 5 bases. This CDR3 is 13 amino acids long. Per germline, CDR1 SGHTS and CDR2 YDEGEE. The CDR3 bases are TGTGCCAGCAGCTTGCCTAGCTCCTACGAGCAGTACTTC. Translated: CASSLPSSYEQYF.

The chain recombines TRBV4-1 with TRBJ1-6; D may be TRBD1 (5 bases). Germline-derived CDR1 and CDR2 are MGHRA and YSYEKL. The CDR3 length is 17 residues. V was shortened by 0 bases and J by 9 bases, with 18 bases between the two germline ends. As DNA, the CDR3 is TGCGCCAGCAGCCAAGATATCACCCCTAGGGGAGGTTCACCCCTCCACTTT. It translates to CASSQDITPRGGSPLHF.

The genes are TRBV6-4 and TRBJ2-7; 7 nucleotides line up with TRBD1. The CDR3 spans 13 residues. Germline-derived CDR1 and CDR2 are MRHNA and SNTAGT. Trimming cost V 5 bases and J 2 bases; bases outside gene matches: 3. The CDR3 region is CASSTTGAYEQYF. In DNA, the CDR3 is TGTGCCAGCAGTACTACAGGGGCCTACGAGCAGTACTTC.

Only one count was recorded for this clone. V and J are TRBV28 and TRBJ1-2, with 10 nucleotides matching TRBD1. The length of the CDR3 is 18 residues. J lost 4 bases, V lost 2 bases, and 13 bases had no gene match. Germline CDR1 MDHEN, CDR2 SYDVKM. CDR3 sequence reads: CASSLGLPGQGSPYGYTF. The CDR3, as DNA: TGTGCCAGCAGTTTAGGGCTGCCGGGACAGGGGTCCCCCTATGGCTACACCTTC.

The chain combines TRBV7-2 with TRBJ2-1; 10 positions agree with TRBD1. Looked up from germline, CDR1 is SGHTA and CDR2 is FQGNSA. This CDR3 is 15 amino acids long. J was trimmed by 4 bases and V by 5 bases; bases with no gene match: 5. CDR3 sequence (DNA): TGTGCCAGCAGCGAGACAGGGGGCTCGTACAATGAGCAGTTCTTC. This codes for CASSETGGSYNEQFF.

V usage is TRBV3-1 (or the pseudogene TRBV3-2) and J usage is TRBJ2-2; 11 nucleotides line up with TRBD2. The V gene's germline CDR1 is LGHDT and CDR2 YNNKEL (reference sequence). The length of the CDR3 is 14 residues. The V gene end was trimmed by 6 bases and the J gene end by 3 bases; junction bases not matched to a gene: 0. The CDR3 spells CASRTSGDTGELFF. CDR3 nucleotide sequence: TGTGCCAGCAGGACTAGCGGGGACACCGGGGAGCTGTTTTTT.

The V call is TRBV5-1, the J call TRBJ1-6; 9 bases map to TRBD1. The CDR3 runs 15 residues. From germline, CDR1 is SGHRS and CDR2 YFSETQ. Trimming took 0 bases from V and 10 from J; bases not matched to a gene: 5. The CDR3: CASSLAWTGESPLHF. CDR3 nucleotide sequence: TGCGCCAGCAGCTTGGCCTGGACAGGGGAATCACCCCTCCACTTT.

The CDR3 here is CASSTQNSYEQYF. CDR3 nucleotides: TGCGCCAGCAGCACCCAAAACAGCTACGAGCAGTACTTC. V usage is TRBV5-1 and J usage is TRBJ2-7, with no clear D. CDR1 and CDR2 from the germline V gene are SGHRS and YFSETQ. Trimming removed 4 bases from V and 3 bases from J, with 11 bases in between. The CDR3 has 13 amino acids.

The chain combines TRBV15 with TRBJ1-5, with TRBD1 identical over 7 bases. After removal of 0 bases from V and 5 bases from J, the junction contained 10 bases not matched to a gene. The CDR3 extends over 17 amino acids. Germline loops: CDR1 LNHNV, CDR2 YYDKDF (reference sequence). The CDR3 protein is CATSRDLNRGYDQPQHF. The CDR3 DNA reads as TGTGCCACCAGCAGAGATCTAAACAGGGGTTATGATCAGCCCCAGCATTTT.

The chain joins TRBV7-9 to TRBJ2-7; 12 nucleotides match TRBD1. Germline V gives CDR1 SEHNR, CDR2 FQNEAQ (reference sequence). The V gene end was trimmed by 5 bases and the J gene end by 0 bases; junction bases not matched to a gene: 8. The CDR3 runs 17 residues. The CDR3 DNA reads TGTGCCAGCAGCCCCGGGACAGGGGGCTTTAGCTCCTACGAGCAGTACTTC. This sequence encodes CASSPGTGGFSSYEQYF.

V usage is TRBV6-5 and J usage is TRBJ1-2; D perhaps matches TRBD1 (6 bases). From germline, CDR1 is MNHEY and CDR2 SVGAGI. Trimming took 9 bases from V and 1 from J, leaving 9 bases between them. The length of the CDR3 is 12 residues. CDR3 DNA sequence: TGTGCCAGTGAGGGGGTTAACTATGGCTACACCTTC. This encodes CASEGVNYGYTF.

The J gene is TRBJ1-2, the V gene TRBV5-8; D is unresolved. V lost 0 bases to trimming and J lost 4 bases, with 10 bases between them. Germline V gene sequence: CDR1 SGHTS, CDR2 YDEGEE. The CDR3 covers 14 residues. CDR3 amino acids: CASSLVPGSYGYTF. The DNA of the CDR3 is TGTGCCAGCAGCTTGGTCCCGGGAAGCTATGGCTACACCTTC.

This chain joins TRBV2 and TRBJ2-1; the D gene is possibly TRBD2 (6 bases). Trimming cost V 6 bases and J 15 bases, with 21 bases left between them. Per the germline V gene, CDR1 is SNHLY and CDR2 is FYNNEI. The CDR3 totals 13 residues. CDR3 nucleotide sequence: TGTGCCAGCAGCCCCATCCCCCGGGAGATACTGTTCTTC. This translates into CASSPIPREILFF. Together with reference TRBV2 and TRBJ2-1, the CDR3 gives the full variable domain: EPEVTQTPSHQVTQMGQEVILRCVPISNHLYFYWYRQILGQKVEFLVSFYNNEISEKSEIFDDQFSVERPDGSNFTLKIRSTKLEDSAMYFCASSPIPREILFFGPGTRLTVL.

The chain is built from TRBV19 and TRBJ2-7, with 11 bases identical to TRBD2. The CDR3 has 15 amino acids. V gave up 5 bases and J gave up 0 bases; unmatched junction bases: 3. CDR1 LNHDA and CDR2 SQIVND come from the germline V gene (reference sequence). The CDR3 sequence is CASSRLAGPSYEQYF. The DNA of the CDR3 is TGTGCCAGTAGTCGACTAGCGGGGCCCTCCTACGAGCAGTACTTC.